The subject of this entry is one T cell receptor (beta chain). What it recognizes is unknown. These data come from a study of shared clonotypes between healthy human individuals. Study-wide findings and caveats: Memory subsets generally showed lower estimated richness than naive subsets. Few donors limited the genetic and exposure-history diversity represented.

The V end lost 6 bases, the J end lost 7 bases, and 13 bases lay between the germline ends. Germline lookup yields CDR1 SQVTM and CDR2 ANQGSEA. This CDR3 has 13 amino acids. At deep level, the assay was performed. Clones were sequenced by immunoSEQ multiplex PCR, and TCRdb holds only the in-frame ones, with some missing. The repertoire has about 1 million clones, around 74% of them found once; the top ten carry 1.4% to 1.5%. The sequencing sample was made of memory CD4+ T cells sorted from blood. Specified subset: CD45RA-negative fraction. The clonotype comes from a man aged 18 to 30 in good health. The chain combines TRBV29-1 with TRBJ1-6; D remains unclear. CDR3 nucleotides: TGCAGCGTCCGGGGAGATGGCAATTCACCCCTCCACTTT. Protein sequence: CSVRGDGNSPLHF. Variable domain in full (rest from reference TRBV29-1 and TRBJ1-6): SAVISQKPSRDICQRGTSLTIQCQVDSQVTMMFWYRQQPGQSLTLIATANQGSEATYESGFVIDKFPISRPNLTFSTLTVSNMSPEDSSIYLCSVRGDGNSPLHFGNGTRLTVT.